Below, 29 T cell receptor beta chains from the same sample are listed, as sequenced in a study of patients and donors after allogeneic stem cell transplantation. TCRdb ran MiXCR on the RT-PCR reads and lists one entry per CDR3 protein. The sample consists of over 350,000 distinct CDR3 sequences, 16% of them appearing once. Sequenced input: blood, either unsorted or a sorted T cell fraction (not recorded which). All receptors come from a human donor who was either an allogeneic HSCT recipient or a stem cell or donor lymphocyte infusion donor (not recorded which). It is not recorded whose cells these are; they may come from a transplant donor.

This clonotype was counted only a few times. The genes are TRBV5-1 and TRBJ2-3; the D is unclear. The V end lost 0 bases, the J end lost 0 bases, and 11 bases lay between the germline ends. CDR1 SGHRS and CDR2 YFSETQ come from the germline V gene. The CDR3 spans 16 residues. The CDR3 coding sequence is TGCGCCAGCAGCTTGGTTGGGGTTCAGAGCACAGATACGCAGTATTTT. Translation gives CASSLVGVQSTDTQYF. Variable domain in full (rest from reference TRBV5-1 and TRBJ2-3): KAGVTQTPRYLIKTRGQQVTLSCSPISGHRSVSWYQQTPGQGLQFLFEYFSETQRNKGNFPGRFSGRQFSNSRSEMNVSTLELGDSALYLCASSLVGVQSTDTQYFGPGTRLTVL.

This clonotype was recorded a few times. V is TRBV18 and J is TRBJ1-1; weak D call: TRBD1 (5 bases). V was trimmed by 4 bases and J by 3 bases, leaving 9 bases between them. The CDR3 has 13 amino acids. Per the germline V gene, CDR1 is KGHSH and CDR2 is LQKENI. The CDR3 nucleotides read TGTGCCAGCTCACGGTTGGGGGACACTGAAGCTTTCTTT. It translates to CASSRLGDTEAFF.

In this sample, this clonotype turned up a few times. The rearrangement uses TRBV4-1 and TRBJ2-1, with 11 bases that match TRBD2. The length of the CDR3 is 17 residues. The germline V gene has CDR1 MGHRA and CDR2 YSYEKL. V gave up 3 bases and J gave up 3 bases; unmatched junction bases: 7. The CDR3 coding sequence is TGCGCCAGCAGCCAGTCTATTCTAGCGGGAGGCTACAATGAGCAGTTCTTC. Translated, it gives CASSQSILAGGYNEQFF.

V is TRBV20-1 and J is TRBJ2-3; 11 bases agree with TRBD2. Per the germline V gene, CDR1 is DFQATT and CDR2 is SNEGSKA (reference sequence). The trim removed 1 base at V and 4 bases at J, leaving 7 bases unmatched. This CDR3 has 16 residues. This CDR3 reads CSARGSGSGGADTQYF. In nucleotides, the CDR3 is TGCAGTGCTAGAGGTTCGGGTAGCGGGGGGGCAGATACGCAGTATTTT.

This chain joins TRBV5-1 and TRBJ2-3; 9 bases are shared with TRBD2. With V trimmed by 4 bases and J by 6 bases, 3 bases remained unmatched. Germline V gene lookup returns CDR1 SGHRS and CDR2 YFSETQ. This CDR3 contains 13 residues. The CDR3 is CASSTSGGDTQYF. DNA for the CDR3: TGCGCCAGCAGCACCAGCGGGGGGGATACGCAGTATTTT.

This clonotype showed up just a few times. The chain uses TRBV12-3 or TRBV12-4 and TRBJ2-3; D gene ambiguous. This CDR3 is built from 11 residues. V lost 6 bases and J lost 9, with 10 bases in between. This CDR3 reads CASRGLTTQYF. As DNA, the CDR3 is TGTGCCAGCAGGGGCCTGACAACGCAGTATTTT.

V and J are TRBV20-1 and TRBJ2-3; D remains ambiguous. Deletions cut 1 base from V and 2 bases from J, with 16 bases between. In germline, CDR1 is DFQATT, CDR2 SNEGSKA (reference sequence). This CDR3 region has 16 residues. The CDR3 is CSARAPGAPLTDTQYF. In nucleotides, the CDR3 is TGCAGTGCTAGAGCCCCCGGTGCGCCTCTCACAGATACGCAGTATTTT.

The CDR3 nucleotides are TGTGCCACCAGTGGGGGGGTAAGACCTGGGGCCAACGTCCTGACTTTC. This sequence encodes CATSGGVRPGANVLTF. The gene calls are TRBV24-1 and TRBJ2-6; D is possibly TRBD2 (6 bases). Germline CDR1 reads KGHDR; CDR2 reads SFDVKD. The CDR3 loop spans 16 amino acids. V gave up 5 bases and J gave up 2 bases, with 12 bases separating them.

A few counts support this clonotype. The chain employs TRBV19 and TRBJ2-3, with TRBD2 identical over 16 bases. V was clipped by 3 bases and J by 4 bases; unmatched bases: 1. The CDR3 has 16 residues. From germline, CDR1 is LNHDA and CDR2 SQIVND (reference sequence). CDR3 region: CASSIGTSGRADTQYF. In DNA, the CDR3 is TGTGCCAGTAGTATCGGGACTAGCGGGAGGGCAGATACGCAGTATTTT.

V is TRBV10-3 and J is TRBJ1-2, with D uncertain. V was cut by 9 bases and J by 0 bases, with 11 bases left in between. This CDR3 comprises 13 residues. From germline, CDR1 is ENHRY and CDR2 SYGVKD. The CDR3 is CAMTDEPNYGYTF. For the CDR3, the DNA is TGTGCCATGACGGACGAGCCTAACTATGGCTACACCTTC.

CDR3 DNA: TGTGCCAGCAGGCCTACGGGACCGGGCACTGAAGCTTTCTTT. Protein: CASRPTGPGTEAFF. The chain couples TRBV12-3 or TRBV12-4 to TRBJ1-1; D is possibly TRBD1 (5 bases). Trimming took off 6 bases at V and 4 bases at J, with 15 bases between the two ends. The CDR3 has 14 amino acids.

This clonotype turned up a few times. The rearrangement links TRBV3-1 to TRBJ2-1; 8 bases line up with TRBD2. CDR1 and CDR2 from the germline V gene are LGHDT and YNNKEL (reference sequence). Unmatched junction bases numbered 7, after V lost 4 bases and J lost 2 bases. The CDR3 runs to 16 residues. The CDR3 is CASSPFLAGPYNEQFF. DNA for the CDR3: TGTGCCAGCAGCCCCTTCCTAGCGGGTCCCTACAATGAGCAGTTCTTC.

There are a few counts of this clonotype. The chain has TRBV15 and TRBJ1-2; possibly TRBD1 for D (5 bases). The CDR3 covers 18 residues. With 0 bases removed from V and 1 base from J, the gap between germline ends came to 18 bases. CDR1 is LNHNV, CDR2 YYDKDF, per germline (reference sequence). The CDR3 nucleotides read TGTGCCACCAGCAGAGATGGACGGGGGTCCACCCTTAACTATGGCTACACCTTC. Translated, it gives CATSRDGRGSTLNYGYTF.

CDR3 amino acids: CASSRYGTGWANQPQHF. The CDR3 bases are TGTGCCAGCAGCAGATACGGGACAGGCTGGGCCAATCAGCCCCAGCATTTT. V is TRBV21-1 and J is TRBJ1-5; TRBD1 was called by the table and not checked on the DNA. TRBV21-1 represents a pseudogene. This CDR3 region has 17 residues.

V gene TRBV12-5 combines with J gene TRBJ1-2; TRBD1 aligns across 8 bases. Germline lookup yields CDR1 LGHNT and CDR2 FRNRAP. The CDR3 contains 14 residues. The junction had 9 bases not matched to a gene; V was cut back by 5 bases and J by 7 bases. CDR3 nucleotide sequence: TGTGCTAGTGGTCCGGGGCAGGGGGCCTCTGGCTACACCTTC. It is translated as CASGPGQGASGYTF. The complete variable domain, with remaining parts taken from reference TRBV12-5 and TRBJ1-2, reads DARVTQTPRHKVTEMGQEVTMRCQPILGHNTVFWYRQTMMQGLELLAYFRNRAPLDDSGMPKDRFSAEMPDATLATLKIQPSEPRDSAVYFCASGPGQGASGYTFGSGTRLTVV.

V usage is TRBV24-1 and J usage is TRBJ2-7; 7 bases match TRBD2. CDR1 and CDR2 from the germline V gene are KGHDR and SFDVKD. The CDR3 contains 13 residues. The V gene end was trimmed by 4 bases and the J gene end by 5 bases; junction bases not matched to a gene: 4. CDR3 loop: CATSEPGRDEQYF. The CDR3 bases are TGTGCCACCAGTGAACCGGGGAGGGACGAGCAGTACTTC.

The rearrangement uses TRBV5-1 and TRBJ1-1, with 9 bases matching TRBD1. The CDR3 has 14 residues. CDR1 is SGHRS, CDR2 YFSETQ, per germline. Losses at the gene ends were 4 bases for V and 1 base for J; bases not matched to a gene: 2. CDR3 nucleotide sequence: TGCGCCAGCAGCCGGACAGGGGCGAACACTGAAGCTTTCTTT. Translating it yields CASSRTGANTEAFF.

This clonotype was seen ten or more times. The CDR3 bases are TGCAGTGCTAGAGAACAGGGGAAGGTCACCGGGGAGCTGTTTTTT. The encoded protein is CSAREQGKVTGELFF. V gene TRBV20-1 combines with J gene TRBJ2-2, with 7 positions matching TRBD1. The V and J ends lost 0 bases and 4 bases, in that order; junction bases with no gene match: 5. The germline CDR1 and CDR2 sequences are DFQATT and SNEGSKA (reference sequence). CDR3 length: 15 residues.

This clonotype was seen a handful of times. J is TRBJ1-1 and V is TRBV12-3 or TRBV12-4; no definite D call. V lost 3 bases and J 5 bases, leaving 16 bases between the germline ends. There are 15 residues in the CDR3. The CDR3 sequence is CASSFADTPGTEAFF. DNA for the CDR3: TGTGCCAGCAGTTTCGCCGACACCCCGGGGACTGAAGCTTTCTTT.

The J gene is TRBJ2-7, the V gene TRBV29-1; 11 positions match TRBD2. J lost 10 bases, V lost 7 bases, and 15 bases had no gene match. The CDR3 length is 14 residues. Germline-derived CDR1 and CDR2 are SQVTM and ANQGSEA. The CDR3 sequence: CSATKTSGIIHQYF. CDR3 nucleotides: TGCAGCGCTACCAAGACTAGCGGGATAATCCACCAGTACTTC.

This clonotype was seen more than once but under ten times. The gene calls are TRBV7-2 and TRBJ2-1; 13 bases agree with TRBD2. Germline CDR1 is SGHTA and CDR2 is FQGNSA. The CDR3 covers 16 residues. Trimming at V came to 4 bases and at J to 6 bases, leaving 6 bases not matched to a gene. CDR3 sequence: CASSSRTSGGLNEQFF. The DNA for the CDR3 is TGTGCCAGCAGCTCTCGGACTAGCGGGGGCCTCAATGAGCAGTTCTTC.

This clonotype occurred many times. The CDR3 sequence: CAISESMTGGASVETQYF. CDR3 nucleotide sequence: TGTGCCATCAGTGAGTCTATGACAGGGGGCGCGTCAGTGGAGACCCAGTACTTC. The chain recombines TRBV10-3 with TRBJ2-5, with TRBD1 identical over 10 bases. This CDR3 spans 18 amino acids. Trimming cost V 0 bases and J 5 bases; bases outside gene matches: 12. Germline CDR1 reads ENHRY; CDR2 reads SYGVKD.

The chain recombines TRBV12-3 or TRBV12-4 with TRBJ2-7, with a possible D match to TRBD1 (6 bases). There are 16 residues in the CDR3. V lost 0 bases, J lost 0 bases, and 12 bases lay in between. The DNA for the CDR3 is TGTGCCAGCAGTTTAGCGTGGGACACCCGCTCCTACGAGCAGTACTTC. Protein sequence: CASSLAWDTRSYEQYF.

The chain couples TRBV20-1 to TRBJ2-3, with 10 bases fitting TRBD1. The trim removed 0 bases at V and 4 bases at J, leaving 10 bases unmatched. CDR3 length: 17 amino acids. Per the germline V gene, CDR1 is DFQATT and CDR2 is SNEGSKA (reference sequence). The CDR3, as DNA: TGCAGTGCTAGAGACCCCCGGGACAGGGGTCAGGCAGATACGCAGTATTTT. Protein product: CSARDPRDRGQADTQYF.

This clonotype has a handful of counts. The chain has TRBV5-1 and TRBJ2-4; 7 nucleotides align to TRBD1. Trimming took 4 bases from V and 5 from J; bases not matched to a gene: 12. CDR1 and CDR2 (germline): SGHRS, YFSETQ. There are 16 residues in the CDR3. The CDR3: CASSQKTGMGENIQYF. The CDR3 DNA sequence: TGCGCCAGCAGCCAAAAGACAGGGATGGGGGAAAACATTCAGTACTTC.

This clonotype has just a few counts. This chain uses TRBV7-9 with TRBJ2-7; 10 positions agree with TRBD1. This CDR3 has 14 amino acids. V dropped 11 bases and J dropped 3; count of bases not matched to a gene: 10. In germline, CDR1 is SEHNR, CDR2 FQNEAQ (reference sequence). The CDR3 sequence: CAVSSGQGNYEQYF. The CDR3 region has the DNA TGTGCCGTCTCCTCGGGACAGGGGAACTACGAGCAGTACTTC.

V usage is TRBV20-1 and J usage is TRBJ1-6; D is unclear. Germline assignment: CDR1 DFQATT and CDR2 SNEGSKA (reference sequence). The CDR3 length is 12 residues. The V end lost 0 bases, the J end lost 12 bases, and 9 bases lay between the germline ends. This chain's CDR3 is CSARDRGRPLHF. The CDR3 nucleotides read TGCAGTGCTAGAGATAGAGGACGACCCCTCCACTTT.

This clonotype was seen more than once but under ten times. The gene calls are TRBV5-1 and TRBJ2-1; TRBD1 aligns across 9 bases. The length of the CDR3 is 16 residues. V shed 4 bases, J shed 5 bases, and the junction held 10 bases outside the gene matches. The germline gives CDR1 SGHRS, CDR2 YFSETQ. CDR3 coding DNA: TGCGCCAGCAGCCAACGAGGACAGGGGTGGGACAATGAGCAGTTCTTC. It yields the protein CASSQRGQGWDNEQFF.

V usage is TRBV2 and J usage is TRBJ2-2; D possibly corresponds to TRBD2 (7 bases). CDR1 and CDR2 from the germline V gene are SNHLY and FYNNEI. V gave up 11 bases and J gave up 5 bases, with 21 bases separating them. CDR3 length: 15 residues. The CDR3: CALSEGGGLTGELFF. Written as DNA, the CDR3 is TGTGCCCTCTCGGAGGGAGGGGGGTTGACCGGGGAGCTGTTTTTT.